This T cell receptor (beta chain) was retrieved from a study of T cells in Graves' hyperthyroidism and ophthalmopathy. It was RNA transcripts that yielded the amplified TCR beta CDR3 regions. TCR CDR3 underwent first-round RT-PCR with the HTBI primer set. Via MiXCR, TCRdb re-called the multiplex PCR reads, giving one row per CDR3 protein. This sample has about 92,000 distinct CDR3 sequences, with roughly half found just once. This clonotype appeared many times. Its antigen is not known. Study results and limitations: Most clonotypes expanded in thyroid above 0.001 were likewise present in blood.

Germline CDR1 and CDR2: MNHNS and SASEGT. Trimming removed 2 bases from V and 9 bases from J, with 17 bases in between. The CDR3 runs 15 residues. The sequenced material came from blood. J is TRBJ1-5 and V is TRBV6-1, with D hard to call. The sequence derives from a woman between 35 and 50 years old with Graves' hyperthyroidism. The CDR3 bases are TGTGCCAGCAGTGAATGGGCAGGCCCCCTTCGGCCCCAGCATTTT. Its translation: CASSEWAGPLRPQHF.